This is a list of T cell receptor beta chains from one sample in a study of blood T cells in healthy people across ages. MiXCR, run by TCRdb on the 5' RACE reads, gives a single entry per CDR3 protein. The profile shows around 1,500,000 distinct CDR3 sequences, roughly 40% of them singletons. The sequencing input was blood. The origin of the receptors is a young woman in good health. The CDR3 runs from the conserved cysteine through the conserved F or W. The order of the fields is clone size, J gene, V gene, D gene, CDR3 DNA, CDR3 protein. A D gene is named only where the DNA matches it firmly. Some rows have no size entry. The others give once, few or many, or a class for an expanded clone.

once | TRBJ2-3 | TRBV10-2 | . | TGCGCCAGCAGGGGGAAGGGAGCGGTCCTCACAGAAACGCAGTATTTT | CASRGKGAVLTETQYF
few | TRBJ2-3 | TRBV7-6 | TRBD2 | TGTGCCAGCAGCAAGACTAGCGGGGTCACAGATACGCAGTATTTT | CASSKTSGVTDTQYF
. | TRBJ1-1 | TRBV9 | . | TGTGCCAGCAGCCCCGGGAGTTTGGGGGCCACTGAAGCTTTCTTT | CASSPGSLGATEAFF
. | TRBJ2-1 | TRBV2 | . | TGTGCCAGAAGCTCCGCGACAGGCACCGGCCCCTGGGGTGAGCAGTTCTTC | CARSSATGTGPWGEQFF
. | TRBJ1-1 | TRBV20-1 | . | TGCAGTGCTAGTCCACAAGGGACTGAAGCTTTCTTT | CSASPQGTEAFF
. | TRBJ2-1 | TRBV10-2 | . | TGCGCCAGCAGTCCAAGGGGGGGCTCCTACAAGGAGCAGTTCTTC | CASSPRGGSYKEQFF
. | TRBJ2-1 | TRBV5-1 | TRBD2 | TGCGCCACGAGGCCGGGGGGGCAGTTCTTC | CATRPGGQFF
. | TRBJ2-3 | TRBV18 | . | TGTGCCAGCTCACCGCGGACATCCTTGGCGGCAGATACGCAGTATTTT | CASSPRTSLAADTQYF
. | TRBJ1-1 | TRBV2 | . | TGTGCCAGCAAGGGCCAGGGCTCTGAAGCTTTCTTT | CASKGQGSEAFF
. | TRBJ2-7 | TRBV6-2/TRBV6-3 | . | TGTGTCAGCAGGATACAGGGAATTCCCTACGAGCAGTACTTC | CVSRIQGIPYEQYF
few | TRBJ2-7 | TRBV5-1 | TRBD2 | TGCGCCAGCAGCTTGGTGACTAGCGGGGCCTACGAGCAGTACTTC | CASSLVTSGAYEQYF
. | TRBJ1-1 | TRBV4-1 | . | TGTGCCAGCAGTCCCAGCCGGGGGACGAACACTGAAGCTTTCTTT | CASSPSRGTNTEAFF
few | TRBJ2-1 | TRBV7-8 | TRBD2 | TGTGCCAGCAGCTTGGGACTAGCGGGAGAAGTTTACAATGAGCAGTTCTTC | CASSLGLAGEVYNEQFF
. | TRBJ2-5 | TRBV7-2 | TRBD2 | TGTGCCAGCAGCCGACTAGCGAAAGAGACCCAGTACTTC | CASSRLAKETQYF
few | TRBJ1-2 | TRBV7-9 | TRBD1 | TGTGCCATCACGTTTACGACCTTACAGGGGAGTGGCTACACCTTC | CAITFTTLQGSGYTF
many | TRBJ1-2 | TRBV11-2 | . | TGTGCCAGCAGTCCCGACCGTGTTAACTATGGCTACACCTTC | CASSPDRVNYGYTF
. | TRBJ2-1 | TRBV6-6 | . | TGTGCCAGCACCCCTCTCCCAGACTTAAACATTTACGAGCAGTTCTTC | CASTPLPDLNIYEQFF
. | TRBJ2-3 | TRBV20-1 | TRBD1 | TGCAGTGCTAGACCCGACGGACAGGGTCCAGATACGCAGTATTTT | CSARPDGQGPDTQYF
. | TRBJ2-7 | TRBV7-2 | . | TGTGCCGGCAGCTTAGGGGGGACAGTCTACGAGCAGTACTTC | CAGSLGGTVYEQYF
few | TRBJ1-2 | TRBV6-5 | . | TGTGCCAGCAGTCAAAATCTTGCTTTCTATGGCTACACCTTC | CASSQNLAFYGYTF
. | TRBJ2-5 | TRBV29-1 | . | TGCAGCGTTTCGGGGGAAGAGACCCAGTACTTC | CSVSGEETQYF
few | TRBJ2-1 | TRBV6-5 | . | TGTGCCAGCAGTTCGGGACAGGGTTACCTCCTAGCGGGAATCAATGAGCAGTTCTTC | CASSSGQGYLLAGINEQFF
few | TRBJ2-7 | TRBV25-1 | TRBD2 | TGTGCCAGCAGTGAGGCCCGACTAGCGGACTACGAGCAGTACTTC | CASSEARLADYEQYF
. | TRBJ2-7 | TRBV15 | TRBD2 | TGTGCCACCAGCAGAGATCTGGCTAGCGGGCCGAGCTCCTACGAGCAGTACTTC | CATSRDLASGPSSYEQYF
few | TRBJ1-1 | TRBV18 | . | TGTGCCAGCTCGTCGACGGATATGAACACTGAAGCTTTCTTT | CASSSTDMNTEAFF
few | TRBJ2-1 | TRBV21-1 | . | TGTGCCAGCAGCAAAGTCGGCAGGGGTGAGCAGTTCTTC | CASSKVGRGEQFF
. | TRBJ2-7 | TRBV11-2 | TRBD2 | TGTGCCAGCAGCTCGGGACTAGCGGGATCAAATGAGCAGTACTTC | CASSSGLAGSNEQYF
. | TRBJ2-1 | TRBV20-1 | . | TGCAGTGCTCCTACGACTAGTCAGGCTGAGCAGTTCTTC | CSAPTTSQAEQFF
. | TRBJ1-2 | TRBV2 | TRBD1 | TGTGCCAGCAGTGATCGGAGACAGGGGCTTAATGGCTACACCTTC | CASSDRRQGLNGYTF
. | TRBJ2-5 | TRBV20-1 | . | TGCAGTGCTCGACCTTCGGGGACCCAGTACTTC | CSARPSGTQYF
. | TRBJ1-1 | TRBV4-1 | . | TGCGCCAGCAGGGGCGGGGAAACCCTGGACACTGAAGCTTTCTTT | CASRGGETLDTEAFF
. | TRBJ2-3 | TRBV30 | TRBD2 | TGTGCCTGGAGTGCAAAAAGCGGGGGGCGGGTTACGCAGTATTTT | CAWSAKSGGRVTQYF
many | TRBJ2-7 | TRBV29-1 | TRBD2 | TGCAGCGGTAGGACTAGCGGCTCCTACGAGCAGTACTTC | CSGRTSGSYEQYF
. | TRBJ2-7 | TRBV6-5 | . | TGTGCCAGCAGTCAACGAGGGGGGAACAATGAGCAGTACTTC | CASSQRGGNNEQYF
. | TRBJ2-5 | TRBV15 | . | TGTGCCACCAGGGCAGTAGGCAATGAGCAGTACTTC | CATRAVGNEQYF
few | TRBJ1-2 | TRBV12-3/TRBV12-4 | . | TGTGCCAGCAGTCCCATGGGCGGGGGGGGCTACACCTTC | CASSPMGGGGYTF
many | TRBJ2-7 | TRBV7-3 | TRBD2 | TGTGCCAGCAGCTTTGATACTAGCGGGTCCTACGAGCAGTACTTC | CASSFDTSGSYEQYF
few | TRBJ2-1 | TRBV5-1 | TRBD2 | TGCGCCAGCACCCAGGGAATAGCGGGAGACTTACGGAATGAGCAGTTCTTC | CASTQGIAGDLRNEQFF
. | TRBJ2-7 | TRBV25-1 | . | TGTGCCAGCAGTGACGCTGCAGGGGCCTACGAGCAGTACTTC | CASSDAAGAYEQYF
. | TRBJ1-6 | TRBV7-9 | TRBD1 | TGTGCCAGCAGCTTAGCGAGTACAGGGGGTAATTCACCCCTCCACTTT | CASSLASTGGNSPLHF